The 30 T cell receptor beta chains in this list originate from one sample, sequenced in a study of shared clonotypes between healthy human individuals. Terminally differentiated effector memory CD45RA+ cells were left out of the naive CD8 fraction, which was CD45RO-negative and positively selected for CCR7. The repertoire was sequenced with immunoSEQ multiplex PCR; TCRdb's copy has only in-frame clones and lacks some. The sample has under 2,000,000 clones; less than 95% are singletons. Sequencing input: naive CD8+ T cells sorted from blood. Receptors originate from a man between 18 and 35 years old in good health.

The chain recombines TRBV4-1 with TRBJ1-1; D possibly corresponds to TRBD1 (6 bases). This CDR3 spans 16 amino acids. Germline V gene sequence: CDR1 MGHRA, CDR2 YSYEKL. V lost 2 bases, J lost 0 bases, and 13 bases lay in between. CDR3 sequence (DNA): TGCGCCAGCAGCCAACGGTACAGGGACATGAACACTGAAGCTTTCTTT. It is translated as CASSQRYRDMNTEAFF.

This chain connects TRBV7-9 to TRBJ2-7, with D possibly TRBD2 on 5 matching bases. The CDR3 consists of 17 residues. Germline CDR1 reads SEHNR; CDR2 reads FQNEAQ (reference sequence). V was trimmed by 1 base and J by 1 base, leaving 17 bases between them. For the CDR3, the DNA is TGTGCCAGCAGCTTAGAGTTTAGTGAAGGAGGATCCTACGAGCAGTACTTC. Translating it yields CASSLEFSEGGSYEQYF.

The genes are TRBV9 and TRBJ2-1, with TRBD2 matching 7 bases. CDR1 SGDLS and CDR2 YYNGEE come from the germline V gene. This CDR3 has 16 amino acids. Trimming at V came to 4 bases and at J to 0 bases, leaving 7 bases not matched to a gene. The CDR3 sequence: CASSPPGGTSYNEQFF. CDR3 coding DNA: TGTGCCAGCAGCCCCCCGGGGGGAACCTCCTACAATGAGCAGTTCTTC.

CDR3 protein: CASSQGTAPEAFF. DNA for the CDR3: TGCGCCAGCAGCCAAGGGACAGCGCCTGAAGCTTTCTTT. V and J are TRBV4-1 and TRBJ1-1; possible D gene TRBD1, 6 bases. Germline V gives CDR1 MGHRA, CDR2 YSYEKL. The CDR3 spans 13 residues. V was trimmed by 1 base and J by 6 bases, leaving 9 bases between them.

This chain joins TRBV10-2 and TRBJ1-1; TRBD1 agrees at 8 bases. V gave up 2 bases and J gave up 1 base; unmatched junction bases: 3. Germline CDR1 and CDR2: WSHSY and SAAADI. This CDR3 spans 15 amino acids. As DNA, the CDR3 is TGCGCCAGCAGTGAGGAGACAGGGGAGAACACTGAAGCTTTCTTT. Amino acids: CASSEETGENTEAFF.

This clone appeared once. The V gene is TRBV6-5, the J gene TRBJ2-2; 8 bases align to TRBD1. Germline-derived CDR1 and CDR2 are MNHEY and SVGAGI. The length of the CDR3 is 16 residues. Trimming at V came to 3 bases and at J to 2 bases, leaving 5 bases not matched to a gene. The chain's CDR3 is CASSYRTGRNTGELFF. CDR3 nucleotides: TGTGCCAGCAGTTATCGGACAGGGCGCAACACCGGGGAGCTGTTTTTT.

The chain recombines TRBV27 with TRBJ2-2, with a weak D call TRBD1 (5 bases). The CDR3 is 17 amino acids. Trimming cost V 4 bases and J 0 bases, with 15 bases left between them. Germline-derived CDR1 and CDR2 are MNHEY and SMNVEV (reference sequence). The CDR3 protein is CASSSPLRQSNTGELFF. The CDR3 coding sequence is TGTGCCAGCAGTTCGCCCCTCCGACAGTCGAACACCGGGGAGCTGTTTTTT.

Notes on this clone: This sample includes further DNA sequences coding for the same CDR3. The chain employs TRBV5-6 and TRBJ2-7; maybe TRBD1 (6 bases). Per the germline V gene, CDR1 is SGHDT and CDR2 is YYEEEE. V was trimmed by 0 bases and J by 3 bases, leaving 7 bases between them. CDR3 length: 13 amino acids. In DNA form, the CDR3 reads TGTGCCAGCAGCTTGGAGGACAGCTACGAGCAGTACTTC. Translation gives CASSLEDSYEQYF.

Concerning this clone: Other DNA sequences of this sample code for an identical CDR3. The chain carries TRBV7-9 and TRBJ2-1; no clear D. Germline CDR1 and CDR2: SEHNR and FQNEAQ (reference sequence). Deletions cut 1 base from V and 9 bases from J, with 7 bases between. This CDR3 is built from 12 residues. In nucleotides, the CDR3 is TGTGCCAGCAGCTTAGGTTTAGGTGAGCAGTTCTTC. Encoded protein: CASSLGLGEQFF. The full variable domain, completed using reference TRBV7-9 and TRBJ2-1, is DTGVSQNPRHKITKRGQNVTFRCDPISEHNRLYWYRQTLGQGPEFLTYFQNEAQLEKSRLLSDRFSAERPKGSFSTLEIQRTEQGDSAMYLCASSLGLGEQFFGPGTRLTVL.

The chain has TRBV7-9 and TRBJ2-3; 7 bases agree with TRBD2. V was pared by 2 bases and J by 0 bases, with 5 bases of the junction left unmatched. Germline V gene data show CDR1 as SEHNR and CDR2 as FQNEAQ (reference sequence). CDR3 length: 16 amino acids. The CDR3 loop is CASSLMLAESTDTQYF. CDR3 nucleotide sequence: TGTGCCAGCAGCTTAATGCTAGCGGAGAGCACAGATACGCAGTATTTT.

With respect to this clone: Other nucleotide sequences from this sample produce the same CDR3. The chain is built from TRBV4-1 and TRBJ1-1; TRBD1 is a possible D gene (5 bases). Germline CDR1 MGHRA, CDR2 YSYEKL. V dropped 8 bases and J dropped 2 bases, with 15 bases sitting between them. The CDR3 consists of 14 residues. In nucleotides, the CDR3 is TGCGCCAGCTCCGGGACGGAACTTAACACTGAAGCTTTCTTT. It yields the protein CASSGTELNTEAFF.

This chain links TRBV4-3 with TRBJ1-1, with 9 bases identical to TRBD1. The CDR3 sequence is 15 residues long. The germline V gene has CDR1 LGHNA and CDR2 YSLEER. With V trimmed by 0 bases and J by 5 bases, 4 bases remained unmatched. The CDR3 spells CASSQDLTGGTEAFF. In nucleotides, the CDR3 is TGCGCCAGCAGCCAAGATCTGACAGGGGGAACTGAAGCTTTCTTT.

The V call is TRBV9, the J call TRBJ2-7; 11 positions agree with TRBD1. The V segment lost 0 bases and the J segment 2 bases; nucleotides outside the gene matches: 4. Germline loops: CDR1 SGDLS, CDR2 YYNGEE. This CDR3 is 16 amino acids long. DNA for the CDR3: TGTGCCAGCAGCGTAGGATCGGGACAGGGGGCCTACGAGCAGTACTTC. It is translated as CASSVGSGQGAYEQYF.

V and J are TRBV29-1 and TRBJ2-1; TRBD1 is a possible D gene (6 bases). The CDR3 is 14 residues long. Trimming shortened V by 5 bases and J by 3 bases, and 14 bases separated the two germline ends. Germline V gene sequence: CDR1 SQVTM, CDR2 ANQGSEA. The CDR3 loop reads CSVRDTSNYNEQFF. The CDR3 DNA reads as TGCAGCGTTCGGGACACGTCTAACTACAATGAGCAGTTCTTC.

This rearrangement joins TRBV5-1 to TRBJ1-3; D uncertain. Germline lookup yields CDR1 SGHRS and CDR2 YFSETQ. The CDR3 runs to 15 residues. Trimming removed 6 bases from V and 5 bases from J, with 18 bases in between. DNA for the CDR3: TGCGCCAGCACCCCCCCCAGGACGGAAAGAAACACCATATATTTT. It is translated as CASTPPRTERNTIYF.

The J gene is TRBJ2-7, the V gene TRBV9; perhaps TRBD1 as D (5 bases). The CDR3 consists of 14 residues. CDR1 is SGDLS, CDR2 YYNGEE, per germline. V lost 3 bases and J lost 0, with 10 bases in between. The CDR3 DNA reads TGTGCCAGCAGCGAGCAGGGTGGCTCCTACGAGCAGTACTTC. Its protein product is CASSEQGGSYEQYF.

This rearrangement joins TRBV10-1 to TRBJ2-5, with D perhaps matching TRBD1 or TRBD2 (5 bases each). Germline lookup yields CDR1 WNHNN and CDR2 SYGVQD (reference sequence). The CDR3 covers 12 residues. V lost 3 bases and J lost 4, with 6 bases in between. Written as DNA, the CDR3 is TGCGCCAGCAGTGATGGGGGAGAGACCCAGTACTTC. Translating it yields CASSDGGETQYF.

The V gene is TRBV4-3, the J gene TRBJ2-1; TRBD2 is a possible D gene (5 bases). CDR1 is LGHNA, CDR2 YSLEER, per germline. V was pared by 5 bases and J by 8 bases, with 19 bases between. The CDR3 is 15 amino acids. CDR3 region: CASSASVLGSDEQFF. CDR3 bases: TGCGCCAGCAGCGCCAGCGTCCTAGGGAGCGATGAGCAGTTCTTC.

The V and J genes are TRBV6-6 and TRBJ2-7, with D perhaps matching TRBD1 (5 bases). The V end was cut by 2 bases, the J end by 5 bases, with 7 bases between. Germline assignment: CDR1 MNHNY and CDR2 SVGAGI (reference sequence). The CDR3 length is 12 residues. The CDR3 loop is CASSYGAHEQYF. In DNA form, the CDR3 reads TGTGCCAGCAGTTACGGGGCCCACGAGCAGTACTTC.

This chain connects TRBV14 to TRBJ2-7; D call uncertain. Trimming cost V 4 bases and J 1 base, with 8 bases left between them. This CDR3 spans 13 amino acids. The germline gives CDR1 SGHDN, CDR2 FVKESK. CDR3 coding DNA: TGTGCCAGCAGCCGAGAGGCATCCTACGAGCAGTACTTC. Its protein product is CASSREASYEQYF.

The rearrangement links TRBV15 to TRBJ2-2, with D possibly called TRBD1 or TRBD2 (5 bases each). The CDR3 is 17 amino acids. V was cut by 3 bases and J by 8 bases, with 22 bases left in between. Per germline, CDR1 LNHNV and CDR2 YYDKDF (reference sequence). CDR3 DNA sequence: TGTGCCACCAGCAGGGAGCCAATTGAGCTAGGGACGGGGGAGCTGTTTTTT. Amino acid sequence: CATSREPIELGTGELFF. The full variable domain, rest sourced from reference TRBV15 and TRBJ2-2, is DAMVIQNPRYQVTQFGKPVTLSCSQTLNHNVMYWYQQKSSQAPKLLFHYYDKDFNNEADTPDNFQSRRPNTSFCFLDIRSPGLGDTAMYLCATSREPIELGTGELFFGEGSRLTVL.

The CDR3, as DNA: TGCAGCGTTGAGTCTAGCGGGAGTTATCGGGAGACCCAGTACTTC. Translating it yields CSVESSGSYRETQYF. V is TRBV29-1 and J is TRBJ2-5; TRBD2 matches 10 bases. Trimming at V came to 3 bases and at J to 5 bases, leaving 9 bases not matched to a gene. The CDR3 contains 15 residues. Germline V gene lookup returns CDR1 SQVTM and CDR2 ANQGSEA.

V and J are TRBV4-1 and TRBJ2-7; a weak D match, TRBD2 (5 bases). Germline V gene sequence: CDR1 MGHRA, CDR2 YSYEKL. This CDR3 contains 15 residues. The ends were cut back, 1 base at V and 0 bases at J, with 10 bases in the middle. In nucleotides, the CDR3 is TGCGCCAGCAGCCAAGTAACGGGGTTCTCCTACGAGCAGTACTTC. As protein: CASSQVTGFSYEQYF.

V gene TRBV4-1 combines with J gene TRBJ2-1; D is perhaps TRBD2 (5 bases). The CDR3 is 13 residues long. Germline V gives CDR1 MGHRA, CDR2 YSYEKL. Deletions cut 6 bases from V and 10 bases from J, with 16 bases between. CDR3 sequence reads: CASRLASLGEQFF. The CDR3 DNA reads as TGCGCCAGCAGACTCGCTAGCCTTGGGGAGCAGTTCTTC.

The rearrangement uses TRBV5-6 and TRBJ1-5; D call uncertain. The CDR3 is 12 amino acids. V was cut by 4 bases and J by 4 bases, with 6 bases left in between. From germline, CDR1 is SGHDT and CDR2 YYEEEE. The CDR3 reads CASSTMNQPQHF. In DNA, the CDR3 is TGTGCCAGCAGCACCATGAATCAGCCCCAGCATTTT.

The V gene is TRBV4-1, the J gene TRBJ2-7; possibly TRBD1 for D (6 bases). Trimming removed 8 bases from V and 3 bases from J, with 17 bases in between. This CDR3 has 14 amino acids. The V gene's germline CDR1 is MGHRA and CDR2 YSYEKL. The CDR3 region is CASAHRDTDYEQYF. The CDR3 bases are TGCGCCAGCGCCCACCGGGACACGGACTACGAGCAGTACTTC.

This chain links TRBV27 with TRBJ1-2; D is uncertain. CDR1 MNHEY and CDR2 SMNVEV come from the germline V gene (reference sequence). This CDR3 spans 13 amino acids. V dropped 2 bases and J dropped 8 bases, with 12 bases sitting between them. The CDR3 DNA is TGTGCCAGCAGTTTAGACGGATCTGCGGGCTACACCTTC. As protein: CASSLDGSAGYTF.

This clone was seen only once. This chain joins TRBV9 and TRBJ2-2; 10 nucleotides agree with TRBD2. After removal of 7 bases from V and 5 bases from J, the junction contained 8 bases not matched to a gene. The germline V gene has CDR1 SGDLS and CDR2 YYNGEE. This CDR3 has 15 amino acids. The CDR3 loop is CASGTSGRVTGELFF. CDR3 nucleotide sequence: TGTGCCAGCGGTACGAGCGGGAGGGTTACCGGGGAGCTGTTTTTT.

In nucleotides, the CDR3 is TGTGCCAGCAGGGACGGGACAGGCACTAACTATGGCTACACCTTC. As protein: CASRDGTGTNYGYTF. J is TRBJ1-2 and V is TRBV28; TRBD1 agrees at 8 bases. V shed 6 bases, J shed 0 bases, and the junction held 6 bases outside the gene matches. From germline, CDR1 is MDHEN and CDR2 SYDVKM. This CDR3 has 15 residues.

This chain links TRBV7-9 with TRBJ2-1, with D possibly being TRBD1 (6 bases). V was pared by 8 bases and J by 8 bases, with 22 bases between. The CDR3 is 15 residues long. Germline V lookup: CDR1 SEHNR, CDR2 FQNEAQ (reference sequence). CDR3 coding DNA: TGTGCCAGCGCCGCGATTAGGGGACACGGCTATGAGCAGTTCTTC. Translated, it gives CASAAIRGHGYEQFF.